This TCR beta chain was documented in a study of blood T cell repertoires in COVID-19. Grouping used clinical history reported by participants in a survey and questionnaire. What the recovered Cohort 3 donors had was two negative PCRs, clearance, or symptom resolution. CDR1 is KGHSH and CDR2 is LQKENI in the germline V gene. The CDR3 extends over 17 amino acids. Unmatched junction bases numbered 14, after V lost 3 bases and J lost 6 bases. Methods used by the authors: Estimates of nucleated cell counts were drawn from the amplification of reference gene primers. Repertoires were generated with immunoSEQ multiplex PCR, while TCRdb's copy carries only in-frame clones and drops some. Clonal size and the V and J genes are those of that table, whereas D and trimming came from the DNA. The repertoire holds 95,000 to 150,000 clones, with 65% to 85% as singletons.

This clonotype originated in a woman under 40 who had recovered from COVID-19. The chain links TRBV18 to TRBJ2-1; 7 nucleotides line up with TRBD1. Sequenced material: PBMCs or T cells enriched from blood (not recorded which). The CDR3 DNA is TGTGCCAGCTCACCCCCGGGACAGCGAGTCTGGGTCAATGAGCAGTTCTTC. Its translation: CASSPPGQRVWVNEQFF.